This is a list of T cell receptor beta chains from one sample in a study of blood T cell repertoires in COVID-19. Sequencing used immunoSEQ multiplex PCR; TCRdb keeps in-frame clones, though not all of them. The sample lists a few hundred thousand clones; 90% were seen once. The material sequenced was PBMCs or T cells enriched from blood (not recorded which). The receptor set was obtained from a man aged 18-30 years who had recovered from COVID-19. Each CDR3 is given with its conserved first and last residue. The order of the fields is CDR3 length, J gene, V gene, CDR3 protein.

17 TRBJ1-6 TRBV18 CASSRETGGSYNSPLHF
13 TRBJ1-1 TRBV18 CASSPGRNTEAFF
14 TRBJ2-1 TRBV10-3 CAISTGVSYNEQFF
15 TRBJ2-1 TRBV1 CTSSQDPGHRNEQFF
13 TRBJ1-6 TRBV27 CASSPIQSSPLHF
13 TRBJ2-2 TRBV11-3 CASRDSSTGELFF
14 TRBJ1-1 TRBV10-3 CAISRQGKWTEAFF
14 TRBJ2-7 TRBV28 CASSSGGVAYEQYF
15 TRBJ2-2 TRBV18 CASSYRGGHTGELFF
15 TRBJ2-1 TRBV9 CASSVTSGSYNEQFF
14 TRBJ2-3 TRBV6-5 CASTPLFAGGTQYF
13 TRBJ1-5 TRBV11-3 CASSLYNGQPQHF
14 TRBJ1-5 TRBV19 CASSIDAGYQPQHF
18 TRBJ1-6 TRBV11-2 CASSLYPGTGMNNSPLHF
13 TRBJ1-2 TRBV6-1 CASSEIHNYGYTF
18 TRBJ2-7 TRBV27 CASSLFGLDRVGSDEQYF
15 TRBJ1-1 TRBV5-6 CASSLDASLNTEAFF
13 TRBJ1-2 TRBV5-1 CASSPSANYGYTF
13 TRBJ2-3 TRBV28 CASSSRGTDTQYF
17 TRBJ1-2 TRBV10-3 CAISVPGTGRFDGGYTF
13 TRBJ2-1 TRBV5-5 CASSFLAFNEQFF
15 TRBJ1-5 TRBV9 CASSVDGGYNQPQHF